This TCR beta chain was recovered during a study of T cell repertoires in cytomegalovirus infection. TCRdb used MiXCR to reprocess the reads, holding one entry per CDR3 protein. The sample includes some 900,000 distinct CDR3 sequences, over 25% seen only once; the top ten take roughly an eighth. About this clonotype: Its antigen is currently unknown. One end of the junction does not line up with germline, which may come from a read error.

The sequenced sample was cultured CD8+ T cells from PBMCs, obtained from culture after CMV antigen stimulation. This receptor was taken from a human donor in good health (CMV status not recorded). Some clones in this sample may be carry-over from other donors' samples.

The DNA for the CDR3 is TGTGTCATCACCTCGGGGGGGGGCCTGGCAGATACGCAGTATTTT. Its protein product is CVITSGGGLADTQYF. V and J are TRBV10-3 and TRBJ2-3, with 8 bases identical to TRBD2. The CDR3 length is 15 residues. The germline V gene encodes CDR1 ENHRY and CDR2 SYGVKD.